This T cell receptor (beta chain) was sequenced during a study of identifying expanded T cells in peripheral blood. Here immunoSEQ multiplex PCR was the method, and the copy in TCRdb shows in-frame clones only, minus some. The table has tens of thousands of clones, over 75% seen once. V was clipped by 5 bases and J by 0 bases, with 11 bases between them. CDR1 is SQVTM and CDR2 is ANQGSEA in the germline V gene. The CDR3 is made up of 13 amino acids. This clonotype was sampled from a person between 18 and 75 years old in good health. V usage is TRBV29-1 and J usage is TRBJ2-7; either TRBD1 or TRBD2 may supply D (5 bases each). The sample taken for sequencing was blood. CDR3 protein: CSVPGASSYEQYF. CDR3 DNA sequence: TGCAGCGTTCCCGGGGCCAGCTCCTACGAGCAGTACTTC.